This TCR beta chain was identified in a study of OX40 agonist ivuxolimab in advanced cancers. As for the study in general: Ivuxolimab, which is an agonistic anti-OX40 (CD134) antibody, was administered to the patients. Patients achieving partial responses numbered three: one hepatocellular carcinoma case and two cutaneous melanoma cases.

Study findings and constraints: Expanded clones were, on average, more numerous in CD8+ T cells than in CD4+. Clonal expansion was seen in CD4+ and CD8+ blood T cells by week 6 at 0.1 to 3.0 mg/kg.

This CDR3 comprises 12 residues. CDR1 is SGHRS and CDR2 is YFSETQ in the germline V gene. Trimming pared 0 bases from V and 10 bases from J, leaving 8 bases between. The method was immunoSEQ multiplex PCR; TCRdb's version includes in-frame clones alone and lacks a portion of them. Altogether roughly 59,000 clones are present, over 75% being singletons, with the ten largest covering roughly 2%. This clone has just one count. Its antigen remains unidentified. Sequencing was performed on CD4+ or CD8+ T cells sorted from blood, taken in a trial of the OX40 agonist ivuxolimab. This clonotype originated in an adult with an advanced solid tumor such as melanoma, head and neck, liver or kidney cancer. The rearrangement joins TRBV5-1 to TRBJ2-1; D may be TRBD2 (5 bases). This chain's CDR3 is CASSLATGEQFF. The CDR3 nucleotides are TGCGCCAGCAGCTTGGCCACGGGGGAGCAGTTCTTC. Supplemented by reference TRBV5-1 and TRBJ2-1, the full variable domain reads KAGVTQTPRYLIKTRGQQVTLSCSPISGHRSVSWYQQTPGQGLQFLFEYFSETQRNKGNFPGRFSGRQFSNSRSEMNVSTLELGDSALYLCASSLATGEQFFGPGTRLTVL.